The TCR beta chain described here comes from a study of CD8 T cells in Susac syndrome. Trimming removed 2 bases from V and 8 bases from J, with 13 bases in between. This CDR3 has 14 amino acids. CDR1 is SGHNT, CDR2 YYREEE, per germline (reference sequence). This clonotype appeared a single time. After extraction with the RNeasy kit, roughly 0.5 to 1 ug of the RNA was reverse transcribed using random hexamers. Amplification of TCR beta CDR3 spanned 54 Vbeta and 13 Jbeta via immunoSEQ multiplex PCR. TCRdb called the immunoSEQ multiplex PCR reads again in MiXCR, with one record for every CDR3 protein. Found here are over 95,000 distinct CDR3 sequences, roughly 90% of them singletons; the top ten hold roughly 0.11%.

Sequencing used CD8+ T cells from PBMCs. The TCR sequence derives from a human donor in good health. The chain has TRBV5-4 and TRBJ1-4, with D perhaps matching TRBD1 (5 bases). This chain's CDR3 is CASSLSQGLEKLFF. Here the CDR3 DNA reads TGTGCCAGCAGCTTAAGTCAGGGCTTGGAAAAACTGTTTTTT.